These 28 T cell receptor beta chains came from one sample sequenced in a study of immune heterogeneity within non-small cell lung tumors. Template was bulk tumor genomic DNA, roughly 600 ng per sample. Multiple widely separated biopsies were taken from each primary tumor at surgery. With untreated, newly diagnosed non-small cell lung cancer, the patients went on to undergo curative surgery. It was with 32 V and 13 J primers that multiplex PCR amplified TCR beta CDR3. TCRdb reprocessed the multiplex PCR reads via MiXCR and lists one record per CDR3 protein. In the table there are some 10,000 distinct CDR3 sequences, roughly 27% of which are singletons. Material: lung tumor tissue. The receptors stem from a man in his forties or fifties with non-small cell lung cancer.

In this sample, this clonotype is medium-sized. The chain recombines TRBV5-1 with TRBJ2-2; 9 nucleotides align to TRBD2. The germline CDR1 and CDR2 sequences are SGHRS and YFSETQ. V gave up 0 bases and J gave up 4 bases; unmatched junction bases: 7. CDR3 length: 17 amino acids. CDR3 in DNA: TGCGCCAGCAGCTTGGAAAGGCGGGAGGGGAGCACCGGGGAGCTGTTTTTT. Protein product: CASSLERREGSTGELFF.

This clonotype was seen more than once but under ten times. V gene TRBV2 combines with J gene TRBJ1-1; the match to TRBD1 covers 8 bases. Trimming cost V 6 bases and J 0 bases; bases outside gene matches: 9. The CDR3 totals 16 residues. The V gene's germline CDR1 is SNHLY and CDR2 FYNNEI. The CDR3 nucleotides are TGTGCCAGCAGGCCCCGGACAGGGTTGATGAACACTGAAGCTTTCTTT. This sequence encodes CASRPRTGLMNTEAFF. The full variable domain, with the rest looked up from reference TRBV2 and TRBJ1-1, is EPEVTQTPSHQVTQMGQEVILRCVPISNHLYFYWYRQILGQKVEFLVSFYNNEISEKSEIFDDQFSVERPDGSNFTLKIRSTKLEDSAMYFCASRPRTGLMNTEAFFGQGTRLTVV.

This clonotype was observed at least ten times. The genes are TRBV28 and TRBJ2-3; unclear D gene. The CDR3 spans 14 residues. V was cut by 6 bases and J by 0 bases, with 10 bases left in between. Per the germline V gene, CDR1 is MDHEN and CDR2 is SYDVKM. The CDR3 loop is CASRGLASTDTQYF. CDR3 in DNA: TGTGCCAGCAGGGGTTTAGCTAGCACAGATACGCAGTATTTT. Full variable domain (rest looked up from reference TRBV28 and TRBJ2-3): DVKVTQSSRYLVKRTGEKVFLECVQDMDHENMFWYRQDPGLGLRLIYFSYDVKMKEKGDIPEGYSVSREKKERFSLILESASTNQTSMYLCASRGLASTDTQYFGPGTRLTVL.

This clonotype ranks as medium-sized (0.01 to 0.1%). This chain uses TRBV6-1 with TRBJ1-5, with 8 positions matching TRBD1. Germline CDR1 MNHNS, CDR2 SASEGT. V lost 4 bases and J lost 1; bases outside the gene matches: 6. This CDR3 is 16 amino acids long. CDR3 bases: TGTGCCAGCAGTGGAGGACAGGGTGTAAGCAATCAGCCCCAGCATTTT. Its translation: CASSGGQGVSNQPQHF.

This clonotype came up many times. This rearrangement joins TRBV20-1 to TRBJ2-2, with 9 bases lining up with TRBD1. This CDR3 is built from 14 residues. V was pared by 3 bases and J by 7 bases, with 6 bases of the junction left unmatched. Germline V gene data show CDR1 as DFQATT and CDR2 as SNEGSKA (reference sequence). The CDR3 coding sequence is TGCAGTGCTAGCAGGACAGGGGAGGGCGGGGAGCTGTTTTTT. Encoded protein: CSASRTGEGGELFF.

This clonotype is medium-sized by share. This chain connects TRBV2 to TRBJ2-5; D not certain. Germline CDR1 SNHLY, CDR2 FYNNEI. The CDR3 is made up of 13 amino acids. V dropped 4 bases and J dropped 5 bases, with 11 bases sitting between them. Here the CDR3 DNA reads TGTGCCAGCAGTGTGAGCGCCGGGGAGACCCAGTACTTC. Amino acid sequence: CASSVSAGETQYF.

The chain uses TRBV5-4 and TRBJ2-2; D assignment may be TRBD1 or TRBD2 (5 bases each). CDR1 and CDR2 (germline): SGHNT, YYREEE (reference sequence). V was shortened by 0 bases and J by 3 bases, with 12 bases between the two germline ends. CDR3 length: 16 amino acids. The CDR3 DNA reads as TGTGCCAGCAGCTTGGGGCAGGGAGCCTACACCGGGGAGCTGTTTTTT. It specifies CASSLGQGAYTGELFF.

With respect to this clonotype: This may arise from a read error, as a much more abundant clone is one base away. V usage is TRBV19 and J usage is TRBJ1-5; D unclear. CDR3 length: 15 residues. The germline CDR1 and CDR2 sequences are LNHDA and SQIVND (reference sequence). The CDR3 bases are TGTGCCACTAGTATAGGGCAGGCCTTCAATCAGCCCCAGCATTTT. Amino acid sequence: CATSIGQAFNQPQHF. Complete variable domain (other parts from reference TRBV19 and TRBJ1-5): DGGITQSPKYLFRKEGQNVTLSCEQNLNHDAMYWYRQDPGQGLRLIYYSQIVNDFQKGDIAEGYSVSREKKESFPLTVTSAQKNPTAFYLCATSIGQAFNQPQHFGDGTRLSIL.

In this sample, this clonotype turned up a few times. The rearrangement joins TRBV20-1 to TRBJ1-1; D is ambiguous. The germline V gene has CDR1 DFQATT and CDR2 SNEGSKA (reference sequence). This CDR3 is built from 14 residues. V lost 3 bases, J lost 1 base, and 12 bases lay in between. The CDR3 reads CSARRTAGNTEAFF. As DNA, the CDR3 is TGCAGTGCTAGGCGAACGGCAGGGAACACTGAAGCTTTCTTT.

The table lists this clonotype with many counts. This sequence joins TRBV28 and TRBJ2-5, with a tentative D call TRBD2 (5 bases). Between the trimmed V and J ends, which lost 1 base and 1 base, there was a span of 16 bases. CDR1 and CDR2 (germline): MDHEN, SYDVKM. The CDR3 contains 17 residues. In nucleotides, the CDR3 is TGTGCCAGCAGTTTATATTGGATTACTAGTCCCCAAGAGACCCAGTACTTC. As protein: CASSLYWITSPQETQYF.

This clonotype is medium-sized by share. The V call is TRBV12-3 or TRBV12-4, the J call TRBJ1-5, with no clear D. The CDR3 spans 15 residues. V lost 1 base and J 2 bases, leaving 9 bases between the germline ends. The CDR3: CASSLEAGGNQPQHF. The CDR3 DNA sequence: TGTGCCAGCAGTTTAGAGGCAGGTGGCAATCAGCCCCAGCATTTT.

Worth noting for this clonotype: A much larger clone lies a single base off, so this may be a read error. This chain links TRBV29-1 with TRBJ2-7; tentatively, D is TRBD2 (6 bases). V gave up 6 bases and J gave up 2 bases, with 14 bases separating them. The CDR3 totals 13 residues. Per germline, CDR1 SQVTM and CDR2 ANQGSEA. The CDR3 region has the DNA TGCAGCGTCCCGGGACTGGTAACCTACGAGCAGTACTTC. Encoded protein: CSVPGLVTYEQYF.

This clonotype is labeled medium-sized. Here the CDR3 reads CASSFGGNTIYF. The CDR3 DNA sequence: TGTGCCAGCAGTTTTGGCGGAAACACCATATATTTT. The chain employs TRBV28 and TRBJ1-3; D is ambiguous. Germline V gene lookup returns CDR1 MDHEN and CDR2 SYDVKM. The V end lost 3 bases, the J end lost 4 bases, and 4 bases lay between the germline ends. This CDR3 has 12 residues.

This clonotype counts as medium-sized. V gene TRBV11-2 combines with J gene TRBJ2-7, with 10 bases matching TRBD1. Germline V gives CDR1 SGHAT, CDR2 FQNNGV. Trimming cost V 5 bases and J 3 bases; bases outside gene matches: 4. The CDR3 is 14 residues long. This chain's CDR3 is CASSPRTGGYEQYF. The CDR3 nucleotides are TGTGCCAGCAGCCCCCGGACAGGGGGCTACGAGCAGTACTTC.

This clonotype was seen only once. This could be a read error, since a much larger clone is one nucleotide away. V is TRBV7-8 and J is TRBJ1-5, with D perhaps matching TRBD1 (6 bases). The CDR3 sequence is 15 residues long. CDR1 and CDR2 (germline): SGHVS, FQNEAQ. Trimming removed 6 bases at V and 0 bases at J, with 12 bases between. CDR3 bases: TGTGCCAGCAGACCCCAGGGGAATAGCAATCAGCCCCAGCATTTT. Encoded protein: CASRPQGNSNQPQHF.

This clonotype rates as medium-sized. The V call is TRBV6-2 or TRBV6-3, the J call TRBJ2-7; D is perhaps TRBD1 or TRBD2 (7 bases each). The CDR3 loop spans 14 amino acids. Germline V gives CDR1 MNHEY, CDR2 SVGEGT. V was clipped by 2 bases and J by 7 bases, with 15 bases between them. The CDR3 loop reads CASSYRPGGGEQYF. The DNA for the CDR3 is TGTGCCAGCAGTTACCGTCCAGGGGGAGGGGAGCAGTACTTC.

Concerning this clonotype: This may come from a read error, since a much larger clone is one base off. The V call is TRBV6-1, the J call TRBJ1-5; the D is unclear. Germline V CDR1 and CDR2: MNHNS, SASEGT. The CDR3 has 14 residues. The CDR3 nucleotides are TGTGCCAGCAGAGAATGGCAGATCAATCAGACCCAGCATTTT. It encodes CASREWQINQTQHF.

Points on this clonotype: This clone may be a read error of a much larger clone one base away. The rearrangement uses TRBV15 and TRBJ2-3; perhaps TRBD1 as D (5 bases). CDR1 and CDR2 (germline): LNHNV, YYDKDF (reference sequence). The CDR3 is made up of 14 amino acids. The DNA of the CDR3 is TGTGCCAACAGCAAGGACACCCACACAGATACGCAGTATTTT. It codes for CANSKDTHTDTQYF.

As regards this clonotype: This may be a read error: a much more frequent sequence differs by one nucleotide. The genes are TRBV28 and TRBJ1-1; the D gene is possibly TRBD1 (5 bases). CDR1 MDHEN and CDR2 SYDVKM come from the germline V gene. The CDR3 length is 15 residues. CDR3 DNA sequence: TGTGCCAGCAGGGGGGGGGAAACGGGGGTCACTGAAGCTTCCTTT. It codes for CASRGGETGVTEASF. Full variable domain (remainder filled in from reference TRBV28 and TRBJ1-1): DVKVTQSSRYLVKRTGEKVFLECVQDMDHENMFWYRQDPGLGLRLIYFSYDVKMKEKGDIPEGYSVSREKKERFSLILESASTNQTSMYLCASRGGETGVTEASFGQGTRLTVV.

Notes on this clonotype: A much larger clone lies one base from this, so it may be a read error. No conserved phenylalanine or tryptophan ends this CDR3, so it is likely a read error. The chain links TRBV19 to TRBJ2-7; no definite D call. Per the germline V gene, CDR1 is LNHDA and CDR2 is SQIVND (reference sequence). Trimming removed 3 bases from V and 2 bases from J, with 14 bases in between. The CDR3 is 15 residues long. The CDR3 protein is CASSIVFNGAYEQYL. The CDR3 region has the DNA TGTGCCAGTAGTATCGTCTTCAACGGAGCCTACGAGCAGTACCTC.

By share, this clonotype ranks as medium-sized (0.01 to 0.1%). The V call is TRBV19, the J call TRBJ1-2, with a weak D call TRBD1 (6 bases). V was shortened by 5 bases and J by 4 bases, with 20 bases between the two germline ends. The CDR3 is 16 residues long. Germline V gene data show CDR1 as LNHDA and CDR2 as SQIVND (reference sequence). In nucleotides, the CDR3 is TGTGCCAGTAGTCTACAGGGCACTAACTATTTCTATGGCTACACCTTC. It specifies CASSLQGTNYFYGYTF.

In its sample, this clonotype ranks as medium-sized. The CDR3 region has the DNA TGTGCCACCAGTGACTCGGGAGGGGAAAACCCCGGGGATTCACCCCTCCACTTT. Its protein product is CATSDSGGENPGDSPLHF. V usage is TRBV24-1 and J usage is TRBJ1-6, with D possibly TRBD1 on 5 matching bases. The CDR3 loop spans 18 amino acids. Germline CDR1 and CDR2: KGHDR and SFDVKD. Trimming removed 4 bases at V and 8 bases at J, with 23 bases between.

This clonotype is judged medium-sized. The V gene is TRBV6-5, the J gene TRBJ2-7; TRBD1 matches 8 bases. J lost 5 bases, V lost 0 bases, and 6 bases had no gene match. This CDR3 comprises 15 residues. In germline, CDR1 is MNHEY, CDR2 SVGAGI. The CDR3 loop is CASSYSDRVIDEQYF. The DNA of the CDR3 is TGTGCCAGCAGTTACTCGGACAGGGTCATCGACGAGCAGTACTTC.

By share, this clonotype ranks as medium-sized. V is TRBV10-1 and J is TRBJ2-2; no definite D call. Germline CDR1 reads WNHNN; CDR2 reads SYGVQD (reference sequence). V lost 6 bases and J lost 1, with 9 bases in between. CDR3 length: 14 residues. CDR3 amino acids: CASSPEVNTGELFF. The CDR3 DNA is TGCGCCAGCAGCCCCGAGGTGAACACCGGGGAGCTGTTTTTT.

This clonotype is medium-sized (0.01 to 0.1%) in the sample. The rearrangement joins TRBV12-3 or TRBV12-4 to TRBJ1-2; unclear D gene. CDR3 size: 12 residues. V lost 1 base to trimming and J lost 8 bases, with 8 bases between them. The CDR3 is CASSLVGGGYTF. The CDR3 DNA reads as TGTGCCAGCAGTTTAGTGGGAGGCGGCTACACCTTC.

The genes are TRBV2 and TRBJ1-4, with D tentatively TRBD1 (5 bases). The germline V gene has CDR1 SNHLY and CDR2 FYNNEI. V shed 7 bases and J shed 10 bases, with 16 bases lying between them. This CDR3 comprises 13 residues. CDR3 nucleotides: TGTGCCAGCAACCCCGGGACCGACGGAAAACTGTTTTTT. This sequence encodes CASNPGTDGKLFF.

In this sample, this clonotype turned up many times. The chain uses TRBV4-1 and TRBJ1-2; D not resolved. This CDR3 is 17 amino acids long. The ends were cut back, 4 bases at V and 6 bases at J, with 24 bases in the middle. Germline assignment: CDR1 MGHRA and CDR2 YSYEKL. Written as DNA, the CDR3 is TGCGCCAGCAGCCCACCCAGAGCGGGCCAAACGAGGGATGGCTACACCTTC. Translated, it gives CASSPPRAGQTRDGYTF.

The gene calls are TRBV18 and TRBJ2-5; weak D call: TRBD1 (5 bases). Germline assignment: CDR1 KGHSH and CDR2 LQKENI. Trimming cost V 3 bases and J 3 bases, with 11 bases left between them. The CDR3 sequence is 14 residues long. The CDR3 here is CASSPGLLKETQYF. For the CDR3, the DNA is TGTGCCAGCTCACCGGGGCTATTGAAAGAGACCCAGTACTTC.